A selection of T cell receptor beta chains follows, all from one sample in a study of identical twins. TCRdb reprocessed the 5' RACE reads with MiXCR, giving one entry per CDR3 protein. The profile shows roughly 700,000 distinct CDR3 sequences, less than 10% of them singletons. These same records also appear under a second study, on yellow fever vaccine responses in identical twins.

Sample: PBMCs. The receptors come from a woman aged 18-35 years in good health. The CDR3 runs from the conserved cysteine through the conserved F or W. The D gene is left open where the match is weak. The size entry is marked missing in some rows and otherwise reads once, few, many or a size class.

TRBV7-3	TRBJ2-7	.	few	CASSLTQGGEQYF	TGTGCCAGCAGCCTTACCCAGGGTGGCGAGCAGTACTTC
TRBV4-3	TRBJ2-1	.	few	CASSPDRYLVNEQFF	TGCGCCAGCAGCCCCGACAGGTATCTGGTCAATGAGCAGTTCTTC
TRBV6-1	TRBJ2-3	.	few	CASSDTSRYIYTDTQYF	TGTGCCAGCAGTGATACCAGCAGATATATTTACACAGATACGCAGTATTTT
TRBV20-1	TRBJ2-3	TRBD2	few	CSAPTLSGGAIWSTDTQYF	TGCAGTGCGCCAACCCTTAGCGGGGGGGCCATATGGAGCACAGATACGCAGTATTTT
TRBV4-1	TRBJ2-1	TRBD2	.	CASSPRGSGGAGEQFF	TGCGCCAGCAGCCCCAGGGGTAGCGGGGGGGCGGGTGAGCAGTTCTTC
TRBV7-2	TRBJ2-5	TRBD2	.	CASSKGTSGGGKETQYF	TGTGCCAGCAGCAAAGGGACTAGCGGGGGAGGAAAGGAGACCCAGTACTTC
TRBV6-2/TRBV6-3	TRBJ2-3	TRBD2	.	CASSYVLVAGPDTQYF	TGTGCCAGCAGTTACGTGTTGGTAGCGGGACCAGATACGCAGTATTTT
TRBV4-2	TRBJ2-7	TRBD2	.	CASSQADLAGGVLYEQYF	TGTGCCAGCAGCCAAGCCGATCTAGCGGGAGGGGTCCTCTACGAGCAGTACTTC
TRBV20-1	TRBJ2-7	.	few	CSAPRHISSYEQYF	TGCAGTGCCCCACGGCATATCAGCTCCTACGAGCAGTACTTC
TRBV29-1	TRBJ2-3	TRBD1	.	CSVGTGGSDTQYF	TGCAGCGTTGGGACAGGGGGGAGCGATACGCAGTATTTT
TRBV29-1	TRBJ1-1	.	few	CSCRDRVQNPEAFF	TGCAGCTGCCGGGACCGCGTGCAGAATCCTGAAGCTTTCTTT
TRBV6-4	TRBJ2-1	TRBD2	many	CASSAGTSVDEQFF	TGTGCCAGCAGTGCCGGGACTAGCGTTGATGAGCAGTTCTTC
TRBV28	TRBJ2-3	.	few	CASSFPTDADTQYF	TGTGCCAGCAGTTTTCCCACAGATGCAGATACGCAGTATTTT
TRBV7-9	TRBJ2-3	TRBD2	.	CASFSGGAGTDTQYF	TGTGCCAGCTTTTCCGGGGGGGCTGGCACAGATACGCAGTATTTT
TRBV5-1	TRBJ2-5	TRBD2	few	CASSLAGAGVMETQYF	TGCGCCAGCAGCTTGGCCGGGGCGGGAGTAATGGAGACCCAGTACTTC
TRBV7-6	TRBJ1-1	.	.	CASSSRTGRWEAFF	TGTGCCAGCAGCTCCCGGACGGGAAGGTGGGAAGCTTTCTTT
TRBV5-5	TRBJ2-1	TRBD1	few	CASSTKLTGSVASLQFF	TGTGCCAGCAGCACCAAGCTGACAGGGTCTGTGGCGTCCCTACAGTTCTTC
TRBV20-1	TRBJ2-1	TRBD2	many	CSARTLAGVGEQFF	TGCAGTGCTAGGACGCTAGCGGGAGTGGGTGAGCAGTTCTTC
TRBV6-6	TRBJ1-2	.	.	CASSYPGFLGYTF	TGTGCCAGCAGTTACCCGGGGTTCTTAGGCTACACCTTC
TRBV11-3	TRBJ2-3	.	.	CASSSMAAGPDTQYF	TGTGCCAGCAGCTCGATGGCTGCGGGCCCAGATACGCAGTATTTT
TRBV7-2	TRBJ2-7	.	few	CASSNRDRLLYEQYF	TGTGCCAGCAGCAACCGGGACCGCCTCCTCTACGAGCAGTACTTC
TRBV5-1	TRBJ2-1	.	many	CASSLNPRASSYNEQFF	TGCGCCAGCAGCTTGAACCCTAGGGCAAGCTCCTACAATGAGCAGTTCTTC
TRBV20-1	TRBJ2-3	TRBD2	few	CSVKTSGSSDTQYF	TGCAGTGTCAAGACTAGCGGGAGTTCAGATACGCAGTATTTT
TRBV29-1	TRBJ2-7	.	many	CSVAEGTSAQYF	TGCAGCGTTGCGGAGGGGACCTCGGCGCAGTACTTC
TRBV20-1	TRBJ2-5	.	once	CSAREDWRGLQETQYF	TGCAGTGCTAGAGAAGATTGGCGGGGGCTCCAAGAGACCCAGTACTTC
TRBV7-9	TRBJ2-1	TRBD2	.	CASSLGASGAGNEQFF	TGTGCCAGCAGCTTAGGGGCTAGCGGTGCGGGGAATGAGCAGTTCTTC
TRBV5-1	TRBJ2-7	.	.	CASSWSQGPYEQYF	TGCGCCAGCAGCTGGAGCCAGGGACCTTACGAGCAGTACTTC
TRBV20-1	TRBJ2-5	.	.	CSASNPGVGETQYF	TGCAGTGCTAGCAATCCAGGGGTGGGAGAGACCCAGTACTTC
TRBV5-6	TRBJ1-5	.	.	CASSLQGRGQPQHF	TGTGCCAGCAGCTTACAGGGTCGGGGCCAGCCCCAGCATTTT
TRBV28	TRBJ2-1	TRBD1	few	CASSLFWTGDNEQFF	TGTGCCAGCAGTTTATTTTGGACAGGGGATAATGAGCAGTTCTTC
TRBV28	TRBJ1-1	.	few	CASRGGFTEAFF	TGTGCCAGCCGGGGAGGTTTCACTGAAGCTTTCTTT
TRBV5-1	TRBJ2-7	.	many	CASSLPRRDLISYEQYF	TGCGCCAGCAGCTTACCCCGCCGGGACTTGATCTCCTACGAGCAGTACTTC
TRBV6-1	TRBJ2-3	TRBD1	.	CASSRRTGIGTDTQYF	TGTGCCAGCAGTAGGAGGACAGGGATCGGCACAGATACGCAGTATTTT
TRBV5-1	TRBJ2-7	TRBD2	.	CASSLVGWERDSYEQYF	TGCGCCAGCAGCTTGGTGGGCTGGGAGCGGGACTCCTACGAGCAGTACTTC
TRBV29-1	TRBJ2-7	.	.	CSALEPLNSYEQYF	TGCAGCGCCCTTGAACCTTTAAACTCCTACGAGCAGTACTTC
TRBV6-5	TRBJ1-2	TRBD1	few	CASSSRTGGVYGYTF	TGTGCCAGCAGTTCTCGGACAGGAGGCGTCTATGGCTACACCTTC
TRBV4-3	TRBJ2-4	TRBD2	.	CASSRSTLAGVENIQYF	TGCGCCAGCAGCCGAAGTACGCTAGCGGGTGTGGAAAACATTCAGTACTTC
TRBV10-2	TRBJ2-2	.	few	CASKGPGPTGELFF	TGCGCCAGCAAAGGGCCGGGCCCCACCGGGGAGCTGTTTTTT
TRBV29-1	TRBJ2-3	.	few	CSGDSGTDTQYF	TGCAGCGGTGACAGCGGGACAGATACGCAGTATTTT
TRBV20-1	TRBJ1-6	TRBD1	many	CSARDLTGGGDSPLHF	TGCAGTGCTAGAGATCTAACAGGGGGAGGGGATTCACCCCTCCACTTT
TRBV28	TRBJ1-5	TRBD1	.	CASILRDRAVQPQHF	TGTGCCAGCATCCTCCGGGACAGGGCCGTTCAGCCCCAGCATTTT
TRBV6-1	TRBJ2-7	.	few	CASSQARSGDYEQYF	TGTGCCAGCAGTCAGGCTCGTTCAGGCGACTACGAGCAGTACTTC
TRBV28	TRBJ2-7	.	many	CASTPWSGITYEQYF	TGTGCCAGCACCCCGTGGAGCGGAATCACCTACGAGCAGTACTTC
TRBV24-1	TRBJ2-2	.	.	CATRGGGTGELFF	TGTGCCACCAGGGGAGGGGGCACCGGGGAGCTGTTTTTT
TRBV7-6	TRBJ1-2	.	many	CASSLIIRGRTNYGYTF	TGTGCCAGCAGCTTAATCATCAGGGGCCGTACTAACTATGGCTACACCTTC
TRBV7-2	TRBJ2-7	.	.	CASRQSSAEQYF	TGTGCCAGCAGACAGTCTAGCGCCGAGCAGTACTTC
TRBV11-2	TRBJ2-4	TRBD1	few	CASSPPTGEVTKNIQYF	TGTGCCAGCAGCCCCCCGACAGGGGAGGTGACCAAAAACATTCAGTACTTC
TRBV11-2	TRBJ1-6	.	many	CASSPSLADNSPLHF	TGTGCCAGCAGCCCTTCGCTGGCAGATAATTCACCCCTCCACTTT
TRBV7-8	TRBJ2-7	TRBD1	.	CASSPLAAGGYEQYF	TGTGCCAGCAGCCCCCTGGCGGCAGGGGGCTACGAGCAGTACTTC
TRBV2	TRBJ2-1	.	.	CASRNRDSHNHNEQFF	TGTGCCAGCCGTAACAGGGACTCCCATAACCACAATGAGCAGTTCTTC
TRBV2	TRBJ1-5	TRBD1	many	CASRVGTGNQPQHF	TGTGCCAGCAGAGTCGGGACAGGCAATCAGCCCCAGCATTTT
TRBV2	TRBJ2-1	.	few	CASLIVRHNEQFF	TGTGCCAGCCTTATCGTTCGTCATAATGAGCAGTTCTTC
TRBV7-3	TRBJ2-6	.	many	CASSLNPGISGANVLTF	TGTGCCAGCAGCTTAAATCCAGGAATCTCTGGGGCCAACGTCCTGACTTTC
TRBV7-9	TRBJ2-7	TRBD1	many	CASSLVAGGSYEQYF	TGTGCCAGCAGCTTGGTGGCAGGGGGATCCTACGAGCAGTACTTC
TRBV3-1	TRBJ2-1	.	.	CASSRDSLGYNEQFF	TGTGCCAGCAGCCGCGACAGTCTCGGGTACAATGAGCAGTTCTTC
TRBV5-1	TRBJ2-7	.	few	CASSLVGPRAPSEQYF	TGCGCCAGCAGCTTGGTAGGGCCCCGAGCGCCCTCCGAGCAGTACTTC
TRBV14	TRBJ2-3	.	.	CASSQYTSPTDTQYF	TGTGCCAGCAGCCAATATACATCCCCAACAGATACGCAGTATTTT
TRBV18	TRBJ2-7	TRBD2	.	CASSPQPSGTSYEQYF	TGTGCCAGCTCACCACAGCCTAGCGGGACCTCCTACGAGCAGTACTTC
TRBV7-9	TRBJ1-2	.	few	CASSLASAGVKNGYTF	TGTGCCAGCAGCTTAGCATCGGCAGGGGTGAAGAATGGCTACACCTTC